Listed here is a single T cell receptor (beta chain). The antigen is not known. Given the absence of the conserved phenylalanine or tryptophan at the CDR3 end, a read error is likely. TCRbeta libraries were built with three rounds of nested PCR, modified from ARM-PCR. TCRdb reanalysed the multiplex PCR reads using MiXCR and keeps one entry per CDR3 protein. The repertoire includes about 76,000 distinct CDR3 sequences, around 70% of them detected once, and roughly 12% sits in the top ten. The sample originates from a study of tumor and adjacent non-tumor tissue in lung cancer. No cell sorting was done before RNA was extracted from the tissue. Overall study findings and caveats: Significantly higher TCR diversity was found in tumor than normal lung.

Sequencing input: lung tumor tissue. The receptor was derived from a woman aged 70-85 years with non-small cell lung cancer.

CDR3 loop: CACTVLAGEKLFL. CDR3 nucleotide sequence: TGTGCCTGCACCGTTCTAGCGGGCGAAAAACTGTTTCTT. The rearrangement links TRBV12-3 or TRBV12-4 to TRBJ1-4, with D unresolved. V shed 11 bases and J shed 8 bases, with 18 bases lying between them. CDR3 size: 13 residues.